Below, 20 T cell receptor beta chains from the same sample are listed, as sequenced in a study of blood T cell repertoires in COVID-19. Produced via immunoSEQ multiplex PCR; TCRdb's table is partial and in-frame only. The data contain 250,000 to 300,000 clones, around 81% of them seen just once; the ten biggest clones take up over 2.5%. Input material: peripheral blood. These receptors all come from a woman aged 55-70 years with active or convalescent COVID-19.

This clone came up once. The J gene is TRBJ1-1, the V gene TRBV25-1; no clear D. The CDR3 has 15 residues. V lost 2 bases and J lost 6, with 16 bases in between. In germline, CDR1 is MGHDK, CDR2 SYGVNS. The CDR3 region is CASSETTTRSSEAFF. CDR3 coding DNA: TGTGCCAGCAGTGAAACCACGACACGCAGCTCTGAAGCTTTCTTT.

A few counts support this clone. The chain employs TRBV3-1 (or the pseudogene TRBV3-2) and TRBJ1-1; 10 bases line up with TRBD1. J was trimmed by 11 bases and V by 0 bases; bases with no gene match: 6. Germline V CDR1 and CDR2: LGHDT, YNNKEL (reference sequence). The CDR3 has 14 residues. The chain's CDR3 is CASSQDDRGRVAFF. CDR3 nucleotide sequence: TGTGCCAGCAGCCAAGATGACAGGGGGCGAGTGGCTTTCTTT.

The rearrangement links TRBV7-9 to TRBJ1-5; tentatively, D is TRBD1 (6 bases). V was clipped by 6 bases and J by 5 bases, with 20 bases between them. The CDR3 totals 16 residues. Germline CDR1 and CDR2: SEHNR and FQNEAQ (reference sequence). The CDR3 nucleotides are TGTGCCAGCAGTCTCGGGGAGGGGGAGGGTCATCAGCCCCAGCATTTT. Its protein product is CASSLGEGEGHQPQHF.

The chain couples TRBV19 to TRBJ1-1, with D unresolved. Germline CDR1 reads LNHDA; CDR2 reads SQIVND (reference sequence). The V and J ends lost 5 bases and 6 bases respectively, with 10 bases between them. This CDR3 has 12 residues. The CDR3 nucleotides read TGTGCCAGTAGTGCCATTAGTTCTGAAGCTTTCTTT. It translates to CASSAISSEAFF.

The chain couples TRBV3-1 (or the pseudogene TRBV3-2) to TRBJ1-4; 11 nucleotides line up with TRBD1. The trim removed 4 bases at V and 8 bases at J, leaving 6 bases unmatched. CDR3 size: 15 residues. Germline V lookup: CDR1 LGHDT, CDR2 YNNKEL (reference sequence). The chain's CDR3 is CASSLRTGGAEKLFF. The CDR3 DNA is TGTGCCAGCAGCCTTCGGACAGGGGGCGCAGAAAAACTGTTTTTT.

The rearrangement links TRBV10-3 to TRBJ2-5; no firm D call. Germline V gene lookup returns CDR1 ENHRY and CDR2 SYGVKD. The CDR3 has 13 residues. The germline V and J ends were trimmed by 6 bases and 5 bases, with 13 bases remaining between them. The CDR3 here is CAIRVDSGETQYF. The CDR3 DNA reads TGTGCCATCAGGGTTGATTCCGGGGAGACCCAGTACTTC.

The chain combines TRBV7-7 with TRBJ1-2, with a weak D call TRBD1 (5 bases). This CDR3 comprises 14 residues. Germline V gene data show CDR1 as SSHAT and CDR2 as FNYEAQ (reference sequence). V was pared by 3 bases and J by 5 bases, with 13 bases between. The CDR3 DNA sequence: TGTGCCAGCAGCTTTTACAGGACGGAGTATGGCTACACCTTC. It translates to CASSFYRTEYGYTF.

This clone has a single count. The chain links TRBV19 to TRBJ1-1, with D hard to call. Trimming took 1 base from V and 5 from J, leaving 8 bases between them. The V gene's germline CDR1 is LNHDA and CDR2 SQIVND (reference sequence). The CDR3 runs to 13 residues. CDR3 sequence (DNA): TGTGCCAGTAGTATAGCTCAGGCAACTGAAGCTTTCTTT. Its translation: CASSIAQATEAFF.

The sample holds a few counts of this clone. This chain joins TRBV7-9 and TRBJ1-5; D might be TRBD1 (5 bases). The CDR3 is 16 residues long. Trimming cost V 0 bases and J 1 base, with 10 bases left between them. Looked up from germline, CDR1 is SEHNR and CDR2 is FQNEAQ (reference sequence). The CDR3 region has the DNA TGTGCCAGCAGCTTAGCCCTGGGGGGAAGCAATCAGCCCCAGCATTTT. It codes for CASSLALGGSNQPQHF. Together with reference TRBV7-9 and TRBJ1-5, the CDR3 gives the full variable domain: DTGVSQNPRHKITKRGQNVTFRCDPISEHNRLYWYRQTLGQGPEFLTYFQNEAQLEKSRLLSDRFSAERPKGSFSTLEIQRTEQGDSAMYLCASSLALGGSNQPQHFGDGTRLSIL.

The CDR3 loop is CASSQEGTGVSSGANVLTF. CDR3 DNA: TGCGCCAGCAGCCAAGAGGGGACAGGCGTCTCGTCTGGGGCCAACGTCCTGACTTTC. The chain is built from TRBV4-1 and TRBJ2-6; 8 bases map to TRBD1. J gave up 1 base and V 0 bases, and 8 bases lay outside the gene matches. The CDR3 loop spans 19 amino acids. CDR1 and CDR2 (germline): MGHRA, YSYEKL.

V usage is TRBV7-2 and J usage is TRBJ2-1; D is unclear. The germline CDR1 and CDR2 sequences are SGHTA and FQGNSA. The CDR3 consists of 15 residues. V lost 5 bases to trimming and J lost 5 bases, with 16 bases between them. CDR3 in DNA: TGTGCCAGCAGCGTAGAAGCCAGGCCCAACAATGAGCAGTTCTTC. This codes for CASSVEARPNNEQFF.

The chain is built from TRBV5-8 and TRBJ1-2; tentative D call: TRBD1 (5 bases). Trimming took 1 base from V and 4 from J, leaving 11 bases between them. The CDR3 runs 14 residues. CDR1 and CDR2 from the germline V gene are SGHTS and YDEGEE. Here the CDR3 reads CASSLSGRAYGYTF. The DNA for the CDR3 is TGTGCCAGCAGCTTGTCGGGCAGGGCCTATGGCTACACCTTC. The whole variable domain, filled in from reference TRBV5-8 and TRBJ1-2, reads EAGVTQSPTHLIKTRGQQATLRCSPISGHTSVYWYQQALGLGLQFLLWYDEGEERNRGNFPPRFSGRQFPNYSSELNVNALELEDSALYLCASSLSGRAYGYTFGSGTRLTVV.

J is TRBJ2-1 and V is TRBV6-2 or TRBV6-3; 12 bases line up with TRBD2. This CDR3 is built from 17 residues. Germline CDR1 is MNHEY and CDR2 is SVGEGT. J was trimmed by 7 bases and V by 0 bases; bases with no gene match: 7. The CDR3 loop is CASSYSKSGTSGNEQFF. In nucleotides, the CDR3 is TGTGCCAGCAGTTACTCGAAATCCGGGACTAGCGGGAATGAGCAGTTCTTC.

This clone was counted once. The genes are TRBV6-5 and TRBJ1-4; 7 bases align to TRBD1. The CDR3 spans 15 residues. V was pared by 4 bases and J by 5 bases, with 7 bases of the junction left unmatched. Germline V gene data show CDR1 as MNHEY and CDR2 as SVGAGI. The CDR3 reads CASSSQGGRNEKLFF. DNA for the CDR3: TGTGCCAGCAGTTCCCAGGGGGGAAGGAATGAAAAACTGTTTTTT.

The rearrangement uses TRBV9 and TRBJ2-5, with 8 positions matching TRBD2. Germline assignment: CDR1 SGDLS and CDR2 YYNGEE. J was trimmed by 5 bases and V by 3 bases; bases with no gene match: 9. The CDR3 has 15 amino acids. CDR3 sequence reads: CASSARPGGRETQYF. The CDR3 DNA follows: TGTGCCAGCAGCGCCCGACCGGGGGGGCGGGAGACCCAGTACTTC.

This clone occurred a few times. This sequence joins TRBV19 and TRBJ2-7; D possibly corresponds to TRBD1 (5 bases). The CDR3 has 14 residues. V lost 4 bases to trimming and J lost 1 base, with 11 bases between them. Per germline, CDR1 LNHDA and CDR2 SQIVND (reference sequence). This CDR3 is CASSTAPGSYEQYF. CDR3 DNA sequence: TGTGCCAGTAGTACGGCGCCAGGGTCCTACGAGCAGTACTTC.

This clone was counted a single time. The V and J genes are TRBV7-9 and TRBJ1-4; the D gene is possibly TRBD1 (6 bases). CDR1 is SEHNR and CDR2 is FQNEAQ in the germline V gene (reference sequence). Trimming stripped 3 bases from V and 7 bases from J, with 12 bases between. This CDR3 has 14 residues. DNA for the CDR3: TGTGCCAGCAGCTTTCAGGGGACGATTGAAAAACTGTTTTTT. Translating it yields CASSFQGTIEKLFF.

The chain employs TRBV20-1 and TRBJ2-5; D not resolved. V lost 6 bases and J 5 bases, leaving 10 bases between the germline ends. The CDR3 length is 11 residues. Per germline, CDR1 DFQATT and CDR2 SNEGSKA (reference sequence). CDR3 protein: CSAVPGETQYF. The DNA for the CDR3 is TGCAGTGCAGTCCCCGGGGAGACCCAGTACTTC.

The DNA for the CDR3 is TGTGCCAGCTCACCACAGGGGAAGACCCAGTACTTC. It is translated as CASSPQGKTQYF. The chain is built from TRBV18 and TRBJ2-5, with D tentatively TRBD1 (5 bases). The germline V and J ends were trimmed by 1 base and 6 bases, with 6 bases remaining between them. The CDR3 is 12 amino acids. In germline, CDR1 is KGHSH, CDR2 LQKENI.

This chain connects TRBV19 to TRBJ1-2, with D perhaps matching TRBD1 (5 bases). The germline V gene encodes CDR1 LNHDA and CDR2 SQIVND (reference sequence). V lost 10 bases, J lost 4 bases, and 13 bases lay in between. This CDR3 contains 12 residues. CDR3 loop: CATSDGGYGYTF. CDR3 nucleotide sequence: TGTGCCACCTCGGACGGGGGCTATGGCTACACCTTC.